One and the same sample provided the 27 T cell receptor beta chains below, sequenced in a study of post-analysis software for immune sequencing data. Study observations and caveats: Patients had higher frequencies than controls of roughly 5 TRBV segments, including TRBV5-6, TRBV5-1 and TRBV20-1.

Antigen specificity for these receptors is unknown. Tagging with unique molecular identifiers was a feature of the TCR beta cDNA libraries. TCRdb reprocessed the PCR reads via MiXCR and lists one record per CDR3 protein. The sample records roughly 670,000 distinct CDR3 sequences, 55% to 60% being singletons. Material for sequencing was blood. Receptors were obtained from a girl aged 2 to 9 with multiple sclerosis.

The chain recombines TRBV20-1 with TRBJ2-1, with TRBD2 as a possible D gene (7 bases). The CDR3 contains 15 residues. Germline lookup yields CDR1 DFQATT and CDR2 SNEGSKA (reference sequence). Trimming left V 8 bases short and J 2 bases short, with 19 bases between. This CDR3 is CSTQRGGRTYNEQFF. Written as DNA, the CDR3 is TGCAGTACCCAAAGGGGGGGCAGGACCTACAATGAGCAGTTCTTC.

The chain carries TRBV12-3 or TRBV12-4 and TRBJ2-7; maybe TRBD1 (5 bases). V was clipped by 6 bases and J by 6 bases, with 12 bases between them. CDR3 length equals 12 residues. The CDR3 here is CASSRPGLEQYF. CDR3 DNA sequence: TGTGCCAGCAGCCGGCCAGGGCTCGAGCAGTACTTC.

The V gene is TRBV5-1, the J gene TRBJ2-5, with 7 bases fitting TRBD1. There are 19 residues in the CDR3. With 0 bases clipped from V and 2 bases from J, the junction kept 16 bases outside the gene matches. From germline, CDR1 is SGHRS and CDR2 YFSETQ. CDR3 loop: CASSLARDSLPDIQETQYF. As DNA, the CDR3 is TGCGCCAGCAGCTTGGCGAGGGACAGCCTCCCGGACATACAAGAGACCCAGTACTTC.

V usage is TRBV10-3 and J usage is TRBJ2-7; tentatively, D is TRBD1 (7 bases). The length of the CDR3 is 13 residues. Germline values: CDR1 ENHRY, CDR2 SYGVKD. Trimming shortened V by 6 bases and J by 7 bases, and 16 bases separated the two germline ends. CDR3 residues: CAISQGEVREQYF. The CDR3 bases are TGTGCCATCAGCCAGGGGGAGGTTAGGGAGCAGTACTTC.

CDR3 in DNA: TGTGCCAGCTGCCTGAAAGAGACCCAGTACTTC. Translating gives CASCLKETQYF. The V gene is TRBV7-9, the J gene TRBJ2-5; no firm D call. The V end was cut by 8 bases, the J end by 3 bases, with 7 bases between. CDR3 size: 11 residues. Germline V gene lookup returns CDR1 SEHNR and CDR2 FQNEAQ (reference sequence).

This clonotype has a single count. This sequence joins TRBV27 and TRBJ2-4; no clear D. The J call is doubtful: the DNA matches TRBJ2-7 better. Germline V gene lookup returns CDR1 MNHEY and CDR2 SMNVEV (reference sequence). CDR3 length: 14 residues. DNA for the CDR3: TGTGCCAGCAGTTTAGGACCCTCGGGCCACGAGCAGTACTTC. It specifies CASSLGPSGHEQYF.

In DNA form, the CDR3 reads TGCGCCAGCAGCTTAGAAGCGGGGGGAGCCTACGAGCAGTACTTC. It is translated as CASSLEAGGAYEQYF. The rearrangement uses TRBV5-1 and TRBJ2-7, with 9 nucleotides matching TRBD2. The trim removed 2 bases at V and 2 bases at J, leaving 5 bases unmatched. Germline values: CDR1 SGHRS, CDR2 YFSETQ. This CDR3 is 15 amino acids long.

The CDR3 coding sequence is TGTGCCAGCAGTTTCCTCAGGGGGGGGGGCTTCGATACGCAGTATTTT. Translating gives CASSFLRGGGFDTQYF. V is TRBV12-3 or TRBV12-4 and J is TRBJ2-3; D tentatively reads TRBD1 or TRBD2 (7 bases each). The CDR3 runs to 16 residues. The V end lost 3 bases, the J end lost 6 bases, and 19 bases lay between the germline ends.

The table lists this clonotype with a count of one. One end of the junction does not line up with germline, which may come from a read error. The rearrangement joins TRBV29-1 to TRBJ2-1, with D tentatively TRBD1 (5 bases). CDR3 length equals 14 residues. Germline V CDR1 and CDR2: SQVTM, ANQGSEA. CDR3 sequence reads: CSVEEGAFLFEQFF. The CDR3, as DNA: TGCAGCGTTGAAGAAGGGGCCTTCTTGTTTGAGCAGTTTTTC.

The chain links TRBV7-8 to TRBJ1-1; the D is unclear. Deletions cut 3 bases from V and 0 bases from J, with 8 bases between. The CDR3 covers 14 residues. CDR1 SGHVS and CDR2 FQNEAQ come from the germline V gene. The CDR3, as DNA: TGTGCCAGCAGCTTCGGACCGATGAACACTGAAGCTTTCTTT. Translating gives CASSFGPMNTEAFF.

V and J are TRBV4-3 and TRBJ2-1; 10 nucleotides agree with TRBD2. The V segment lost 5 bases and the J segment 2 bases; nucleotides outside the gene matches: 15. The CDR3 is 19 residues long. Germline V gene lookup returns CDR1 LGHNA and CDR2 YSLEER. CDR3 residues: CASSLRARLAGAPYNEQFF. The CDR3 DNA is TGCGCCAGCAGCTTGAGAGCCAGGCTAGCGGGGGCCCCCTACAATGAGCAGTTCTTC.

The rearrangement joins TRBV5-1 to TRBJ1-6, with 7 positions matching TRBD1. The CDR3 is 16 residues long. V shed 6 bases and J 6 bases; nucleotides not matched to a gene: 12. Germline CDR1 reads SGHRS; CDR2 reads YFSETQ. CDR3 residues: CASTADRSRFNSPLHF. DNA for the CDR3: TGCGCCAGCACGGCGGACAGGAGCCGATTTAATTCACCCCTCCACTTT. Drawing the rest from reference TRBV5-1 and TRBJ1-6, the complete variable domain is KAGVTQTPRYLIKTRGQQVTLSCSPISGHRSVSWYQQTPGQGLQFLFEYFSETQRNKGNFPGRFSGRQFSNSRSEMNVSTLELGDSALYLCASTADRSRFNSPLHFGNGTRLTVT.

This sequence joins TRBV7-6 and TRBJ2-5; TRBD1 is a possible D gene (5 bases). The V gene lost 3 bases and the J gene lost 1 base, with 9 bases spanning the gap. Germline V lookup: CDR1 SGHVS, CDR2 FNYEAQ. This CDR3 comprises 14 residues. The CDR3 loop reads CASSLSQVQETQYF. The CDR3, as DNA: TGTGCCAGCAGCTTGTCACAGGTCCAAGAGACCCAGTACTTC.

This rearrangement joins TRBV20-1 to TRBJ2-1, with no clear D. Trimming pared 1 base from V and 2 bases from J, leaving 9 bases between. The CDR3 consists of 14 residues. From germline, CDR1 is DFQATT and CDR2 SNEGSKA (reference sequence). CDR3 in amino acids: CSARAGDPYNEQFF. For the CDR3, the DNA is TGCAGTGCTAGAGCCGGCGACCCCTACAATGAGCAGTTCTTC.

A few counts support this clonotype. This rearrangement joins TRBV4-3 to TRBJ2-3; no clear D gene. CDR1 is LGHNA and CDR2 is YSLEER in the germline V gene. The CDR3 extends over 14 amino acids. V was shortened by 0 bases and J by 4 bases, with 8 bases between the two germline ends. In nucleotides, the CDR3 is TGCGCCAGCAGCCAAGATCGGGTCCCAGATACGCAGTATTTT. It codes for CASSQDRVPDTQYF.

Here the CDR3 DNA reads TGTGCCAGCAGCAAAGACCGGGGACAAAGCTATAACTATGGCTACACCTTC. Translation gives CASSKDRGQSYNYGYTF. The chain recombines TRBV12-3 or TRBV12-4 with TRBJ1-2; possibly TRBD1 for D (6 bases). The CDR3 sequence is 17 residues long. V was cut by 6 bases and J by 1 base, with 21 bases left in between.

This clonotype was seen a few times. The rearrangement joins TRBV3-1 to TRBJ2-3; D unresolved. CDR3 length: 15 residues. Germline CDR1 is LGHDT and CDR2 is YNNKEL (reference sequence). V shed 0 bases and J shed 5 bases, with 12 bases lying between them. The chain's CDR3 is CASSQERVSGDTQYF. The CDR3 nucleotides are TGTGCCAGCAGCCAAGAAAGAGTTTCAGGAGATACGCAGTATTTT.

The rearrangement joins TRBV3-1 to TRBJ1-5; 8 bases map to TRBD1. The J segment lost 1 base and the V segment lost 4 bases, leaving 3 bases of the junction unmatched. Germline lookup yields CDR1 LGHDT and CDR2 YNNKEL (reference sequence). The CDR3 contains 15 residues. This chain's CDR3 is CASSPRDRSNQPQHF. In DNA form, the CDR3 reads TGTGCCAGCAGCCCAAGGGACAGGAGCAATCAGCCCCAGCATTTT.

There are a few counts of this clonotype. This chain connects TRBV6-2 or TRBV6-3 to TRBJ1-5, with 12 bases fitting TRBD1. This CDR3 comprises 15 residues. Per the germline V gene, CDR1 is MNHEY and CDR2 is SVGEGT. V lost 2 bases, J lost 5 bases, and 1 base stayed unmatched. CDR3 coding DNA: TGTGCCAGCAGTTACGGGACAGGGGGCGATCAGCCCCAGCATTTT. Its translation: CASSYGTGGDQPQHF.

The V gene is TRBV6-6, the J gene TRBJ2-3, with D unclear. In germline, CDR1 is MNHNY, CDR2 SVGAGI (reference sequence). Trimming pared 5 bases from V and 1 base from J, leaving 16 bases between. This CDR3 contains 16 residues. CDR3 region: CASSIETLWGTDTQYF. The CDR3 DNA sequence: TGTGCCAGCAGTATCGAGACACTGTGGGGCACAGATACGCAGTATTTT.

The chain carries TRBV29-1 and TRBJ1-2, with D hard to call. V lost 4 bases and J 8 bases, leaving 11 bases between the germline ends. The CDR3 has 11 residues. In germline, CDR1 is SQVTM, CDR2 ANQGSEA. The CDR3 bases are TGCAGCGTTGTAGGAGAGGGCGGCTACACCTTC. Protein: CSVVGEGGYTF.

The chain carries TRBV20-1 and TRBJ2-1; 12 bases are a match to TRBD2. This CDR3 has 16 residues. J lost 8 bases, V lost 2 bases, and 10 bases had no gene match. Germline-derived CDR1 and CDR2 are DFQATT and SNEGSKA (reference sequence). The CDR3 loop reads CSARYYGLAGWYEQFF. The CDR3 bases are TGCAGTGCTAGATACTATGGACTAGCGGGGTGGTATGAGCAGTTCTTC.

J is TRBJ2-3 and V is TRBV7-2; D unclear. This CDR3 has 13 residues. Trimming left V 3 bases short and J 2 bases short, with 6 bases between. Germline V gives CDR1 SGHTA, CDR2 FQGNSA. The CDR3 DNA sequence: TGTGCCAGCAGCTTTATCCACACAGATACGCAGTATTTT. Protein product: CASSFIHTDTQYF.

This clonotype was seen a few times. The chain links TRBV11-2 to TRBJ2-7, with no clear D. V gave up 1 base and J gave up 0 bases, with 10 bases separating them. Per the germline V gene, CDR1 is SGHAT and CDR2 is FQNNGV. CDR3 size: 15 residues. The CDR3 sequence is CASSLARPSSYEQYF. In nucleotides, the CDR3 is TGTGCCAGCAGCTTAGCACGTCCAAGCTCCTACGAGCAGTACTTC.

V gene TRBV25-1 combines with J gene TRBJ1-2; D is unclear. The CDR3 spans 16 residues. Trimming took 3 bases from V and 0 from J, leaving 14 bases between them. Looked up from germline, CDR1 is MGHDK and CDR2 is SYGVNS. DNA for the CDR3: TGTGCCAGCAGTGACTCTCTTGGCTCCTCTAACTATGGCTACACCTTC. It encodes CASSDSLGSSNYGYTF.

This chain links TRBV7-2 with TRBJ2-1, with D possibly TRBD2 on 6 matching bases. V gave up 4 bases and J gave up 3 bases, with 13 bases separating them. The CDR3 is 15 amino acids. CDR1 is SGHTA and CDR2 is FQGNSA in the germline V gene. The CDR3 sequence: CASSSTGTGYNEQFF. The CDR3 DNA reads as TGTGCCAGCAGCTCAACCGGGACTGGCTACAATGAGCAGTTCTTC. The full variable domain, its missing parts supplied by reference TRBV7-2 and TRBJ2-1, is GAGVSQSPSNKVTEKGKDVELRCDPISGHTALYWYRQSLGQGLEFLIYFQGNSAPDKSGLPSDRFSAERTGGSVSTLTIQRTQQEDSAVYLCASSSTGTGYNEQFFGPGTRLTVL.

The genes are TRBV20-1 and TRBJ2-1; 14 nucleotides align to TRBD2. Losses at the gene ends were 5 bases for V and 0 bases for J; bases not matched to a gene: 12. Germline CDR1 and CDR2: DFQATT and SNEGSKA (reference sequence). This CDR3 comprises 19 residues. This CDR3 is CSALIPGLAGASSYNEQFF. The CDR3 DNA sequence: TGCAGTGCTTTAATTCCGGGACTAGCGGGGGCTAGCTCCTACAATGAGCAGTTCTTC.